In its sample, the clone carrying this T cell receptor beta chain was seen many times. As yet, its antigen is unknown. Germline CDR1 SGHAT, CDR2 FQNNGV. The CDR3 sequence is 13 residues long. The V segment lost 5 bases and the J segment 6 bases; nucleotides outside the gene matches: 7. This record comes from a study of T cells in Graves' hyperthyroidism and ophthalmopathy. Study results and caveats: Stable hyperthyroidism was told apart from ophthalmopathy by a model built on 13 V-J features. Researchers found most expanded thyroid clonotypes above 0.001 in blood as well. The model foresaw ophthalmopathy a median roughly 6 months prior to onset.

There were TCR beta CDR3 regions amplified from RNA transcripts. When the TCR CDR3 underwent first-round RT-PCR, the HTBI primer set was used. TCRdb analysed the multiplex PCR reads with MiXCR anew, one entry per CDR3 protein. The table includes 450,000 to 500,000 distinct CDR3 sequences, 20% to 25% detected once. This TCR derives from a woman in her sixties or seventies with Graves' ophthalmopathy. Sequenced sample: blood. J is TRBJ2-7 and V is TRBV11-2; 7 positions agree with TRBD1. The CDR3 spells CASSPDRVVEQYF. The DNA of the CDR3 is TGTGCCAGCAGCCCTGACAGGGTCGTCGAGCAGTACTTC.